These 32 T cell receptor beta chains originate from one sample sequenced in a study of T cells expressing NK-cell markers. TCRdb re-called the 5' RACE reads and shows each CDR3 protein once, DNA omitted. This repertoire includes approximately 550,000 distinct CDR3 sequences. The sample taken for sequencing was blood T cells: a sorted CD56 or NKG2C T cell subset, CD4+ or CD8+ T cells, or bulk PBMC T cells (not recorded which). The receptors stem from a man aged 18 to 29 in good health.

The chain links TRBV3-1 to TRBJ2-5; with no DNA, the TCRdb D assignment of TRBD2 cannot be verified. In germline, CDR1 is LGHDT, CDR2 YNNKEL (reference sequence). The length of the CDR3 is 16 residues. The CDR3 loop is CASSQNTGTSGTTQYF.

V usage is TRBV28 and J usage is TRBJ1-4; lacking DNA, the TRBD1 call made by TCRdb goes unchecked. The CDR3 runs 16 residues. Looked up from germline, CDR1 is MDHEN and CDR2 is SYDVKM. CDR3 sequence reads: CASSLNPPGYGEKLFF.

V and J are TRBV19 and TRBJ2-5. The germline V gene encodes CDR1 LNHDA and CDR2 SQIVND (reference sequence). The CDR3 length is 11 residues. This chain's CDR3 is CARFLRETQYF.

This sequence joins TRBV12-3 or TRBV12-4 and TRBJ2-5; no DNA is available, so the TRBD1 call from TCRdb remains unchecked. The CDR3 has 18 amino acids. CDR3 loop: CASSSGRWGRNYQETQYF.

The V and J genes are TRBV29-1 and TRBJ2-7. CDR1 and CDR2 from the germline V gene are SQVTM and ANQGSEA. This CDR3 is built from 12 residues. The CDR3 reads CSVRKDRSEQYF.

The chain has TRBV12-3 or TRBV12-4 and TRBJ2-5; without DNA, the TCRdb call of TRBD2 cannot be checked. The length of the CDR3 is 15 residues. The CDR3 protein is CASSSGTRSDETQYF.

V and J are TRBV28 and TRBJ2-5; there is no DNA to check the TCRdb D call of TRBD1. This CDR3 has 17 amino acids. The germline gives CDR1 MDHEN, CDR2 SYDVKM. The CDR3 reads CASSISRARGLRETQYF.

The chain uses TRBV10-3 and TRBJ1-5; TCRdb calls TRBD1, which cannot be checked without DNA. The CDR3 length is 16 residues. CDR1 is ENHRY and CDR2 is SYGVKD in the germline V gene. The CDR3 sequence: CAISGQQGASNQPQHF.

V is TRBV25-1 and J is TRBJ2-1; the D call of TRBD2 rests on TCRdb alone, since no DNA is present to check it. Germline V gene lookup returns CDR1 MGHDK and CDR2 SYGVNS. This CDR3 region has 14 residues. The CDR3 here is CASGRSGSYNEQFF.

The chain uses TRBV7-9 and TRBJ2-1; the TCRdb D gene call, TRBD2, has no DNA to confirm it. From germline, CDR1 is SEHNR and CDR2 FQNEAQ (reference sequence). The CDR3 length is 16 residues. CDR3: CASSHLAGSPGNEQFF.

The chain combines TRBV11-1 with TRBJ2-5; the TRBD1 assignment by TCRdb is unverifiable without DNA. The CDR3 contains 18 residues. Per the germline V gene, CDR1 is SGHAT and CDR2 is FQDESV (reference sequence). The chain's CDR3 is CASSLGEYRDRGRETQYF.

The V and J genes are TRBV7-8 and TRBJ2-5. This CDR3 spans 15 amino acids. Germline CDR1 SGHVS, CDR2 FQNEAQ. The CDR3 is CASSLGHSSGETQYF.

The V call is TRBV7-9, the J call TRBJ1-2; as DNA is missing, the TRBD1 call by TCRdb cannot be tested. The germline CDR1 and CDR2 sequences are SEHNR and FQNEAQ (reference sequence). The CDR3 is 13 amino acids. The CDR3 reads CASSPLTGSGYTF.

The CDR3 spells CASSQGVTAGYNEQFF. The chain couples TRBV4-1 to TRBJ2-1; the D call from TCRdb, TRBD2, cannot be confirmed without DNA. Germline lookup yields CDR1 MGHRA and CDR2 YSYEKL. This CDR3 region has 16 residues.

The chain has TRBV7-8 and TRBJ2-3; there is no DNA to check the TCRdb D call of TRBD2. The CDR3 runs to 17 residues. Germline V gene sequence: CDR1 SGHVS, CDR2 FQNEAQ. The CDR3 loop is CASSLRRLAGVTDTQYF.

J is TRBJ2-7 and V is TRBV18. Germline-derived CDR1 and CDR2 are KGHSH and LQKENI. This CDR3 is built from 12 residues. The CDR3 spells CASSPNRVEQYF. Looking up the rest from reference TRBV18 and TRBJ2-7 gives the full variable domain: NAGVMQNPRHLVRRRGQEARLRCSPMKGHSHVYWYRQLPEEGLKFMVYLQKENIIDESGMPKERFSAEFPKEGPSILRIQQVVRGDSAAYFCASSPNRVEQYFGPGTRLTVT.

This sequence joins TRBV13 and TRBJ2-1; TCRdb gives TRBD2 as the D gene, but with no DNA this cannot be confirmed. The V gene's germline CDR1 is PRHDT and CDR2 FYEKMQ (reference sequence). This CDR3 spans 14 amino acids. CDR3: CASSLGQEDNEQFF.

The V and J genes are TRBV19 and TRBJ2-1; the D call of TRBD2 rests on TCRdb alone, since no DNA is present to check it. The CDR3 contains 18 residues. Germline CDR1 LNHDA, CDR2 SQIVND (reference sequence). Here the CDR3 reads CASSMSGLAGGNYNEQFF.

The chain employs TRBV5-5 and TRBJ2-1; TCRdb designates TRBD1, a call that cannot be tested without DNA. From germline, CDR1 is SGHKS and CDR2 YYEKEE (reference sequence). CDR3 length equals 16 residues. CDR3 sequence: CASSLLQGAFYNEQFF.

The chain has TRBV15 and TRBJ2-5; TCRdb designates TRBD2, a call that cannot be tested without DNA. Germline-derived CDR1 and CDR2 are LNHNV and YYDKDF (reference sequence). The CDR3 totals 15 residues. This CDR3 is CATTSPVEDKETQYF. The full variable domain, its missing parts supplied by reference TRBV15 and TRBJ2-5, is DAMVIQNPRYQVTQFGKPVTLSCSQTLNHNVMYWYQQKSSQAPKLLFHYYDKDFNNEADTPDNFQSRRPNTSFCFLDIRSPGLGDTAMYLCATTSPVEDKETQYFGPGTRLLVL.

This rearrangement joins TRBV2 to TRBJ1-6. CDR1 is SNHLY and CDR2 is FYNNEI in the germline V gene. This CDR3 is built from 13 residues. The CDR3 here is CASSESGNSPLHF.

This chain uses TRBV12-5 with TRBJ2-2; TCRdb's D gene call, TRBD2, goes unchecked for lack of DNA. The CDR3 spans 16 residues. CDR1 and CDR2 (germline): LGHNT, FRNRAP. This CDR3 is CASGTLPTANTGELFF.

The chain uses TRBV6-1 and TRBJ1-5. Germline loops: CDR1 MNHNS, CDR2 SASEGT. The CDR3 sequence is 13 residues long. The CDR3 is CASSPSPAQPQHF.

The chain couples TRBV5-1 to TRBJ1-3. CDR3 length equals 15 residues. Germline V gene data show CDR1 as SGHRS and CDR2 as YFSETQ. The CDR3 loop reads CASSLSLGSGNTIYF.

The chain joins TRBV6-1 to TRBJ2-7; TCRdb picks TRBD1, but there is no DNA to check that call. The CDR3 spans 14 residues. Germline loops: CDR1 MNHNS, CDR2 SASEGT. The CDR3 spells CASSRGQGSLEQYF.

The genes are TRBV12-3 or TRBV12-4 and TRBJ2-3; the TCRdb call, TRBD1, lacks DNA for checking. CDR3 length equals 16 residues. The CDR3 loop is CASSSGTLSFPDTQYF.

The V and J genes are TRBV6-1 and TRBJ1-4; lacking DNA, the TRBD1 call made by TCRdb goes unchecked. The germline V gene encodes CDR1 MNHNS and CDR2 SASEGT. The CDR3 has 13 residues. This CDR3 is CASGSGAYEKLFF.

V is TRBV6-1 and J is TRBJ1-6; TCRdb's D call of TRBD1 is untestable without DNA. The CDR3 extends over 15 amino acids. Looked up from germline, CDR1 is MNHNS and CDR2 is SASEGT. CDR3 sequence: CASRQNPGQNSPLHF.

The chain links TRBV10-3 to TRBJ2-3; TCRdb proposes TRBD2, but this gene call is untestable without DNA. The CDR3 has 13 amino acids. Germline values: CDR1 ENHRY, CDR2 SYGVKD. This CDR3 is CAISGGRRDTQYF.

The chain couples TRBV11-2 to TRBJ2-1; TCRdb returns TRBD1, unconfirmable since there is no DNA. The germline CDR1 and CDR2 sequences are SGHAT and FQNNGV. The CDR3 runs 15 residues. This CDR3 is CASSITGRAGNEQFF.

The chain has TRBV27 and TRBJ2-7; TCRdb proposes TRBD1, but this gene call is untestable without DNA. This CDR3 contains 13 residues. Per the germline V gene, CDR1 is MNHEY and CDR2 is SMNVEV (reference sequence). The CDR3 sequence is CASSVSGQYEQYF.

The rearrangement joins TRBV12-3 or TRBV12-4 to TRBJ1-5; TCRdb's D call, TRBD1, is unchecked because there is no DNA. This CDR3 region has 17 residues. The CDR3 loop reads CASSPKSGQGWNQPQHF.